The 15 T cell receptor beta chains in this list originate from one sample, sequenced in a study of blood T cell repertoires in COVID-19. TCRdb's table, derived via immunoSEQ multiplex PCR, lists solely in-frame clones and lacks some. The table records about 130,000 clones, 85% to 90% of them present only once. The sequencing input was peripheral blood. These receptors originate from a man in his sixties with COVID-19, enrolled during active disease.

This clone was found a few times. The chain uses TRBV27 and TRBJ2-1; unclear D gene. V was shortened by 6 bases and J by 3 bases, with 15 bases between the two germline ends. Germline values: CDR1 MNHEY, CDR2 SMNVEV (reference sequence). The CDR3 has 15 residues. CDR3 bases: TGTGCCAGCAGCAAAAGGAGACTTCTCTACAATGAGCAGTTCTTC. This codes for CASSKRRLLYNEQFF.

The table lists this clone with a count of one. V is TRBV5-1 and J is TRBJ2-7; 8 bases map to TRBD2. V lost 4 bases, J lost 2 bases, and 5 bases stayed unmatched. In germline, CDR1 is SGHRS, CDR2 YFSETQ. CDR3 length equals 14 residues. The CDR3 sequence: CASSLRGGAYEQYF. The CDR3 region has the DNA TGCGCCAGCAGCCTCCGGGGGGGAGCCTACGAGCAGTACTTC.

J is TRBJ1-5 and V is TRBV4-3; TRBD1 aligns across 9 bases. With V trimmed by 3 bases and J by 1 base, 7 bases remained unmatched. This CDR3 has 17 residues. The germline CDR1 and CDR2 sequences are LGHNA and YSLEER. The CDR3, as DNA: TGCGCCAGCAGCCAGGGGACAGGGATGGGAAGCAATCAGCCCCAGCATTTT. Translated, it gives CASSQGTGMGSNQPQHF.

The V gene is TRBV27, the J gene TRBJ1-4, with D uncertain. Germline V gene sequence: CDR1 MNHEY, CDR2 SMNVEV (reference sequence). The length of the CDR3 is 16 residues. V was trimmed by 5 bases and J by 7 bases, leaving 20 bases between them. The DNA for the CDR3 is TGTGCCAGCAGTCCAAAACGTTCGGGGTTCGGTGAAAAACTGTTTTTT. Amino acids: CASSPKRSGFGEKLFF.

This clone was seen a handful of times. The V and J genes are TRBV6-6 and TRBJ1-3; 10 positions match TRBD1. The CDR3 extends over 12 amino acids. The V segment lost 8 bases and the J segment 8 bases; nucleotides outside the gene matches: 3. Per germline, CDR1 MNHNY and CDR2 SVGAGI (reference sequence). CDR3 nucleotides: TGTGCCAGCCTCGGACAGGGGGACACCATATATTTT. Translating gives CASLGQGDTIYF.

This chain joins TRBV30 and TRBJ1-3; D is ambiguous. The V end lost 4 bases, the J end lost 6 bases, and 7 bases lay between the germline ends. Germline loops: CDR1 GTSNPN, CDR2 SVGIG (reference sequence). This CDR3 contains 11 residues. Here the CDR3 reads CAWILVNTIYF. DNA of the CDR3: TGTGCCTGGATCCTAGTAAACACCATATATTTT. The full variable domain, with the rest looked up from reference TRBV30 and TRBJ1-3, is SQTIHQWPATLVQPVGSPLSLECTVEGTSNPNLYWYRQAAGRGLQLLFYSVGIGQISSEVPQNLSASRPQDRQFILSSKKLLLSDSGFYLCAWILVNTIYFGEGSWLTVV.

Notes on this clone: The same CDR3 arises from other DNA sequences in this sample as well. The chain employs TRBV7-2 and TRBJ1-2; D call uncertain. Germline CDR1 is SGHTA and CDR2 is FQGNSA. Trimming removed 2 bases from V and 4 bases from J, with 17 bases in between. The CDR3 spans 16 residues. CDR3 DNA sequence: TGTGCCAGCAGCTTAATAGAGAGGGCCCGATCCTATGGCTACACCTTC. Its protein product is CASSLIERARSYGYTF. The whole variable domain, remainder taken from reference TRBV7-2 and TRBJ1-2, is GAGVSQSPSNKVTEKGKDVELRCDPISGHTALYWYRQSLGQGLEFLIYFQGNSAPDKSGLPSDRFSAERTGGSVSTLTIQRTQQEDSAVYLCASSLIERARSYGYTFGSGTRLTVV.

The V call is TRBV7-2, the J call TRBJ2-1; D might be TRBD2 (5 bases). This CDR3 comprises 13 residues. V lost 3 bases, J lost 8 bases, and 11 bases lay in between. CDR1 and CDR2 (germline): SGHTA, FQGNSA. As DNA, the CDR3 is TGTGCCAGCAGCTTCCTACGGGGAGATGAGCAGTTCTTC. Translated, it gives CASSFLRGDEQFF. The complete variable domain, with remaining parts taken from reference TRBV7-2 and TRBJ2-1, reads GAGVSQSPSNKVTEKGKDVELRCDPISGHTALYWYRQSLGQGLEFLIYFQGNSAPDKSGLPSDRFSAERTGGSVSTLTIQRTQQEDSAVYLCASSFLRGDEQFFGPGTRLTVL.

This clone was counted only a few times. The genes are TRBV10-3 and TRBJ1-4; 8 positions match TRBD1. V dropped 11 bases and J dropped 0; count of bases not matched to a gene: 2. The CDR3 extends over 13 amino acids. Germline values: CDR1 ENHRY, CDR2 SYGVKD. CDR3 in amino acids: CAVQGATNEKLFF. For the CDR3, the DNA is TGTGCCGTACAGGGGGCAACTAATGAAAAACTGTTTTTT.

A remark on this clone: A read error may account for a junction end that differs from germline. V gene TRBV7-7 combines with J gene TRBJ2-5, with a possible D match to TRBD2 (7 bases). The germline V gene encodes CDR1 SSHAT and CDR2 FNYEAQ (reference sequence). This CDR3 spans 14 amino acids. This chain's CDR3 is CASSRVGRGETQYF. For the CDR3, the DNA is TGTGCTAGCAGCCGCGTTGGGAGGGGGGAGACCCAGTACTTC.

This rearrangement joins TRBV21-1 to TRBJ1-5. TRBV21-1 is a pseudogene. The CDR3 has 17 amino acids. The CDR3 region is CASDPGPTSGGNQPQHF. In DNA form, the CDR3 reads TGTGCCAGCGACCCGGGACCCACCTCGGGGGGCAATCAGCCCCAGCATTTT.

The rearrangement joins TRBV4-2 to TRBJ1-1; 10 bases agree with TRBD1. V trimming: 1 base; J trimming: 0 bases; junction bases outside the gene matches: 5. The CDR3 is made up of 17 amino acids. Germline V lookup: CDR1 LGHNA, CDR2 YNFKEQ. The CDR3 DNA sequence: TGTGCCAGCAGCCAAGCCGGACAGGGGGGCATGAACACTGAAGCTTTCTTT. It yields the protein CASSQAGQGGMNTEAFF.

V and J are TRBV25-1 and TRBJ1-2; TRBD1 aligns across 7 bases. In germline, CDR1 is MGHDK, CDR2 SYGVNS. J was trimmed by 6 bases and V by 4 bases; bases with no gene match: 5. This CDR3 spans 13 amino acids. CDR3 amino acids: CASSARTGNGYTF. Here the CDR3 DNA reads TGTGCCAGCAGTGCAAGGACAGGAAATGGCTACACCTTC.

V is TRBV7-2 and J is TRBJ2-3; 12 bases map to TRBD2. Looked up from germline, CDR1 is SGHTA and CDR2 is FQGNSA. The CDR3 is 16 amino acids. V trimming: 3 bases; J trimming: 3 bases; junction bases outside the gene matches: 4. Written as DNA, the CDR3 is TGTGCCAGCAGCTTGACTAGCGGGGGAGGTACAGATACGCAGTATTTT. It is translated as CASSLTSGGGTDTQYF.

The chain is built from TRBV15 and TRBJ1-4; possible D gene TRBD1, 6 bases. This CDR3 is built from 16 residues. CDR1 is LNHNV and CDR2 is YYDKDF in the germline V gene (reference sequence). V lost 0 bases and J 4 bases, leaving 12 bases between the germline ends. The CDR3 here is CATSRDRQVDNEKLFF. DNA for the CDR3: TGTGCCACCAGCAGAGATAGACAGGTCGATAATGAAAAACTGTTTTTT.